The rows below give T cell receptor beta chains drawn from one sample of a study of vaccination and CD4 T cells after COVID-19. Which antigens these TCRs recognize remains unknown. Each CDR3 protein is one row after TCRdb ran MiXCR on the PCR reads. The sample has about 20,000 distinct CDR3 sequences, less than 65% seen once. Material for sequencing was CD4+ T cells from blood, cultured in vitro. The receptors shown here come from a human donor who had recovered from COVID-19. Each CDR3 is given without its conserved first and last residue. The size of a clone is reported for some rows only, either as once, few or many, or as a class for expanded clones.

ASRDLYSDTQY,TRBJ2-3,11,few,TRBV6-1
ASSEARTGRAQPQH,TRBJ1-5,14,-,TRBV6-1
ASSLGSGQETQY,TRBJ2-5,12,-,TRBV7-2
ASSFQGTDTQY,TRBJ2-3,11,few,TRBV11-3
ASSLPGTGQPQH,TRBJ1-5,12,-,TRBV28
ASSLRSYEQY,TRBJ2-7,10,-,TRBV7-2
ASSRVASETQY,TRBJ2-5,11,few,TRBV25-1
ASLGKLEPQH,TRBJ1-5,10,-,TRBV28
ASSLNTGELF,TRBJ2-2,10,few,TRBV11-3
ASSPDSTDTQY,TRBJ2-3,11,-,TRBV11-2